These T cell receptor beta chains were read from a single sample in a study of T cells in Graves' hyperthyroidism and ophthalmopathy. TCRdb re-derived calls from the multiplex PCR reads in MiXCR, one entry per CDR3 protein. The repertoire has approximately 200,000 distinct CDR3 sequences, 15% to 20% of them found once; the top ten carry roughly two fifths. Sample: blood. The receptors originated from a man in his forties with Graves' hyperthyroidism. Each CDR3 is given with its conserved first and last residue. D genes are given only for firm matches. Clone size appears in some rows only: once, few, many, or a class for an expanded clone.

d_call clone_size j_call v_call cdr3_aa cdr3_nt
- many TRBJ2-5 TRBV5-5 CASRVPGEETQYF TGTGCCAGCAGAGTCCCAGGGGAAGAGACCCAGTACTTC
- few TRBJ1-4 TRBV30 CACTEGDYNEKLFF TGTGCCTGTACGGAGGGGGACTATAATGAAAAACTGTTTTTT
- many TRBJ2-3 TRBV11-3 CASSLGGTQSTDTQYF TGTGCCAGCAGCTTAGGCGGGACCCAGAGCACAGATACGCAGTATTTT
- - TRBJ1-2 TRBV6-6 CASSYSRIDGYTF TGTGCCAGCAGTTACAGCAGGATTGATGGCTACACCTTC
- - TRBJ2-1 TRBV6-5 CASSYGLAPHNEQFF TGTGCCAGCAGTTACGGCCTAGCTCCCCACAATGAGCAGTTCTTC
TRBD2 many TRBJ2-7 TRBV6-1 CASSLTSGGYEQYF TGTGCCAGCAGTTTGACTAGCGGGGGGTACGAGCAGTACTTC
TRBD2 many TRBJ2-3 TRBV2 CASSSLAAYTGTQYF TGTGCCAGCAGTTCGCTAGCGGCCTACACAGGTACGCAGTATTTT
TRBD1 - TRBJ2-2 TRBV7-7 CASSRGQGISNTGELFF TGTGCTAGCAGCCGGGGACAGGGGATATCGAACACCGGGGAGCTGTTTTTT
TRBD1 - TRBJ1-4 TRBV6-1 CASSEAGTGLLANEKLFF TGTGCCAGCAGTGAAGCTGGGACAGGCCTTTTGGCTAATGAAAAACTGTTTTTT
TRBD1 many TRBJ2-7 TRBV6-1 CASSTPGQYEQYF TGTGCCAGCAGTACTCCGGGACAGTACGAGCAGTACTTC
- many TRBJ2-7 TRBV7-2 CASSLAGEQYF TGTGCCAGCAGCTTAGCTGGGGAGCAGTACTTC
- many TRBJ1-2 TRBV3-1 CASSQDLEDGYTF TGTGCCAGCAGCCAAGATCTTGAGGATGGCTACACCTTC
- - TRBJ1-2 TRBV19 CATSYYGYTF TGTGCCACCTCATACTATGGCTACACCTTC
TRBD2 few TRBJ2-2 TRBV6-1 CASSEVAGIGGELFF TGTGCCAGCAGTGAAGTAGCGGGGATCGGCGGGGAGCTGTTTTTT
- many TRBJ2-5 TRBV13 CASSLRGRETQYF TGTGCCAGCAGTCTCCGGGGAAGAGAGACCCAGTACTTC
- many TRBJ1-1 TRBV7-6 CASSLAARAGEAFF TGTGCCAGCAGCTTAGCGGCAAGGGCCGGTGAAGCTTTCTTT
- many TRBJ1-5 TRBV7-2 CASSVTISSYSNQPQHF TGTGCCAGCAGCGTTACTATCTCCTCCTATAGCAATCAGCCCCAGCATTTT
- many TRBJ2-1 TRBV20-1 CSAQTDPYNEQFF TGCAGTGCTCAGACGGACCCATACAATGAGCAGTTCTTC
- - TRBJ1-1 TRBV6-2/TRBV6-3 CASTSLYRAGDEAFF TGTGCCAGCACTTCCTTGTACAGGGCCGGGGATGAAGCTTTCTTT
- many TRBJ1-1 TRBV29-1 CSVARGGDTEAFF TGCAGCGTTGCGCGGGGGGGGGACACTGAAGCTTTCTTT
- few TRBJ1-5 TRBV20-1 CSASTGKLQPQHF TGCAGTGCTAGTACTGGGAAACTCCAGCCCCAGCATTTT
- - TRBJ1-2 TRBV7-9 CASSLGRDGGYTF TGTGCCAGCAGCTTAGGGAGGGACGGCGGCTACACCTTC
TRBD2 - TRBJ2-3 TRBV29-1 CSVRAGVADTQYF TGCAGCGTTAGAGCGGGAGTCGCAGATACGCAGTATTTT
TRBD2 - TRBJ2-1 TRBV5-1 CASSLASGEDNEQFF TGCGCCAGCAGCCTGGCTAGCGGGGAAGACAATGAGCAGTTCTTC
- many TRBJ2-5 TRBV11-2 CASSQGWLADAETQYF TGTGCCAGCAGCCAGGGGTGGCTAGCGGACGCGGAGACCCAGTACTTC
- few TRBJ2-2 TRBV13 CASSLAANTGELFF TGTGCCAGCAGCTTAGCGGCGAACACCGGGGAGCTGTTTTTT
TRBD1 few TRBJ2-2 TRBV10-1 CASSESGTANTGELFF TGCGCCAGCAGTGAGTCTGGGACAGCGAACACCGGGGAGCTGTTTTTT
- few TRBJ2-1 TRBV20-1 CSARDLGGPSYNEQFF TGCAGTGCTAGAGATCTAGGGGGGCCCTCCTACAATGAGCAGTTCTTC
- many TRBJ2-1 TRBV2 CASSEGGRTYNEQFF TGTGCCAGCAGTGAAGGGGGTCGGACCTACAATGAGCAGTTCTTC
- - TRBJ1-5 TRBV5-5 CASSRDTTVAQHF TGTGCCAGCAGCCGGGACACTACGGTGGCCCAGCATTTT
TRBD1 many TRBJ2-1 TRBV11-1 CASSLAWDRYNEQFF TGTGCCAGCAGCTTAGCGTGGGACAGATACAATGAGCAGTTCTTC
- - TRBJ1-1 TRBV12-3/TRBV12-4 CASSLWRRNTEAFF TGTGCCAGCAGTTTGTGGAGAAGGAACACTGAAGCTTTCTTT